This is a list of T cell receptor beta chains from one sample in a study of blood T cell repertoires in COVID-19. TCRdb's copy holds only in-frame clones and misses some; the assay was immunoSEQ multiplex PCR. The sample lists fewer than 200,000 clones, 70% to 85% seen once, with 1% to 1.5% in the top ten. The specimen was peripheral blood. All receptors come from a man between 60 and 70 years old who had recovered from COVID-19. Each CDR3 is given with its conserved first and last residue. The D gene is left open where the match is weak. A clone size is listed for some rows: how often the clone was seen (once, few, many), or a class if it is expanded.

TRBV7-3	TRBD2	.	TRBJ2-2	CASSRGTSGPNTGELFF	TGTGCCAGCAGCAGAGGGACTAGCGGGCCGAACACCGGGGAGCTGTTTTTT
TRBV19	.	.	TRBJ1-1	CASSMSQGREAFF	TGTGCCAGTAGTATGAGTCAGGGGCGTGAAGCTTTCTTT
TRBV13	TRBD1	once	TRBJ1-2	CASSSGTGGYTF	TGTGCCAGCAGCTCCGGGACAGGCGGCTACACCTTC
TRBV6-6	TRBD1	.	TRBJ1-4	CASSYLKGQGEKLFF	TGTGCCAGCAGTTACCTTAAAGGACAGGGGGAAAAACTGTTTTTT
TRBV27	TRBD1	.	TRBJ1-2	CASSRQPGTGGGGYTF	TGTGCCAGCAGTCGGCAACCCGGGACAGGGGGCGGTGGCTACACCTTC
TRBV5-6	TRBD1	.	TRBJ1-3	CASTTGTGAGNTIYF	TGTGCCAGCACTACCGGGACAGGGGCTGGAAACACCATATATTTT
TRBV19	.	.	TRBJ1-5	CATLDYRDRGQPQHF	TGTGCCACCCTCGATTACAGGGACCGAGGGCAGCCCCAGCATTTT
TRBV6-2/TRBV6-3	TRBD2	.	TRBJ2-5	CASSRTSGGGLGTQYF	TGTGCCAGCAGCCGGACTAGCGGGGGTGGTTTAGGGACCCAGTACTTC
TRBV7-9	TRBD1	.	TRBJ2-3	CASSHDRGTQYF	TGTGCCAGCAGCCACGACAGGGGCACGCAGTATTTT
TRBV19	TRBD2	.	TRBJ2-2	CASSIRRGDTGELFF	TGTGCCAGTAGTATAAGGCGGGGGGATACCGGGGAGCTGTTTTTT
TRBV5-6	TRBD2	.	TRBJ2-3	CASSLGTLASGGSTDTQYF	TGTGCCAGCAGCCTGGGTACCCTCGCGTCGGGGGGGAGCACAGATACGCAGTATTTT
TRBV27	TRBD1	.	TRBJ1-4	CASNKESVRGLHSTNEKLFF	TGTGCCAGCAATAAAGAGTCTGTTAGGGGGCTCCATAGCACTAATGAAAAACTGTTTTTT
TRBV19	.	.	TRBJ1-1	CASSIGGQHRLNTEAFF	TGTGCCAGTAGTATTGGAGGACAGCATAGGTTGAACACTGAAGCTTTCTTT
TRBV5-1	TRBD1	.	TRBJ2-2	CASHITGTGGTGELFF	TGCGCCAGCCATATAACCGGGACAGGGGGCACCGGGGAGCTGTTTTTT
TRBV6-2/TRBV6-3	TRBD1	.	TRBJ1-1	CASSPFGQGANTEAFF	TGTGCCAGCAGCCCCTTCGGACAGGGGGCAAACACTGAAGCTTTCTTT
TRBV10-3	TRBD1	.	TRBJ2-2	CASRQGRTGELFF	TGTGCCAGCAGACAGGGGAGGACCGGGGAGCTGTTTTTT
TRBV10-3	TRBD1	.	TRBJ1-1	CAISPGQGPTEAFF	TGTGCCATCTCTCCGGGACAGGGCCCCACTGAAGCTTTCTTT
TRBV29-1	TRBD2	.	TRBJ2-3	CSVMTSGADTQYF	TGCAGCGTTATGACTAGCGGGGCAGATACGCAGTATTTT
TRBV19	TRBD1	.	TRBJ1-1	CASSSDREFEAFF	TGTGCCAGTAGCTCAGACAGGGAATTTGAAGCTTTCTTT
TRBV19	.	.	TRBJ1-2	CASRQGSYGYTF	TGTGCCAGTAGACAGGGATCCTATGGCTACACCTTC
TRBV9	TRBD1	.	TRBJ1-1	CASSQGQGSEAFF	TGTGCCAGCAGCCAGGGACAGGGGTCTGAAGCTTTCTTT
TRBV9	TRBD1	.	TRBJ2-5	CASSATGGRETQYF	TGTGCCAGCAGTGCAACAGGGGGCAGAGAGACCCAGTACTTC
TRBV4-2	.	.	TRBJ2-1	CASSQDNAGSYNEQFF	TGTGCCAGCAGCCAAGATAACGCCGGCTCCTACAATGAGCAGTTCTTC
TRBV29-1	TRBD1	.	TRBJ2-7	CSDRQGSSYEQYF	TGCAGCGATCGACAGGGTTCCTCCTACGAGCAGTACTTC
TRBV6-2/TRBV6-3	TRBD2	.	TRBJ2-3	CASSYSRSGGAIRTDTQYF	TGTGCCAGCAGTTACTCGAGGAGCGGGGGGGCCATAAGGACAGATACGCAGTATTTT
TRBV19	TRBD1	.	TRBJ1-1	CASRDRGATEAFF	TGTGCCAGTCGGGACAGGGGGGCCACTGAAGCTTTCTTT
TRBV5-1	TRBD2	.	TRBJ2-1	CASSFIGTSGLSYNEQFF	TGCGCCAGCAGCTTTATAGGGACTAGCGGACTTTCTTACAATGAGCAGTTCTTC
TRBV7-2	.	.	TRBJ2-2	CASSFNRDTGELFF	TGTGCCAGCAGCTTCAACAGGGACACCGGGGAGCTGTTTTTT
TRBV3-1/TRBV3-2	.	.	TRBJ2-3	CASSQLSDTQYF	TGTGCCAGCAGCCAACTCTCAGATACGCAGTATTTT
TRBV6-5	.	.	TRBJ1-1	CASSAGPDTEAFF	TGTGCCAGCAGCGCAGGGCCGGACACTGAAGCTTTCTTT
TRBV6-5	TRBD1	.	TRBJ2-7	CASMANKGASYEQYF	TGTGCCAGCATGGCAAACAAGGGGGCGTCCTACGAGCAGTACTTC
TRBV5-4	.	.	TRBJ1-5	CASSSSGAPNQPQHF	TGTGCCAGCAGCTCATCAGGGGCCCCAAATCAGCCCCAGCATTTT
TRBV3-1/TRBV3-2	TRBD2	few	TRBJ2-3	CASSQEWGGDTQYF	TGTGCCAGCAGCCAAGAATGGGGAGGGGATACGCAGTATTTT
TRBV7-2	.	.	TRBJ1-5	CASSSGRGAQHF	TGTGCCAGCAGCTCGGGGAGGGGGGCCCAGCATTTT
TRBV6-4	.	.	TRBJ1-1	CASSPDQGTEAFF	TGTGCCAGCAGTCCCGACCAGGGCACTGAAGCTTTCTTT
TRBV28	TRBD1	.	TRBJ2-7	CASRSTGFNEQYF	TGTGCCAGCAGGTCGACAGGGTTTAACGAGCAGTACTTC
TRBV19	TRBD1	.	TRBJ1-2	CASSPSGQGTYGYTF	TGTGCCAGTAGTCCCTCGGGACAGGGGACCTACGGCTACACCTTC
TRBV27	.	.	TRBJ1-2	CASSLQGSYGYTF	TGTGCCAGCAGTTTGCAGGGAAGCTATGGCTACACCTTC
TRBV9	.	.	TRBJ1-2	CASSNRVGGYTF	TGTGCCAGCAGCAACAGGGTCGGGGGCTACACCTTC
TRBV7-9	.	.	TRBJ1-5	CASSRTGPSSNQPQHF	TGTGCCAGCAGCCGAACAGGGCCTTCTAGCAATCAGCCCCAGCATTTT
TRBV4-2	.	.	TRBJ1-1	CASSQETDLNTEAFF	TGTGCCAGCAGCCAAGAGACAGACTTGAACACTGAAGCTTTCTTT
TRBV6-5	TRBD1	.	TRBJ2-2	CASGQQGVDTGELFF	TGTGCCAGCGGACAACAGGGGGTGGACACCGGGGAGCTGTTTTTT
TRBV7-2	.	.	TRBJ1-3	CASSFPQGSPLSGNTIYF	TGTGCCAGCAGCTTCCCTCAGGGGAGTCCCCTCTCTGGAAACACCATATATTTT
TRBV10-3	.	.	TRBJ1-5	CAISEFSTSDSYSNQPQHF	TGTGCCATCAGTGAGTTCTCAACCTCGGACAGCTATAGCAATCAGCCCCAGCATTTT
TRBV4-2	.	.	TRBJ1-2	CASSQVGSGDYGYTF	TGTGCCAGCAGCCAAGTCGGGTCAGGGGACTATGGCTACACCTTC